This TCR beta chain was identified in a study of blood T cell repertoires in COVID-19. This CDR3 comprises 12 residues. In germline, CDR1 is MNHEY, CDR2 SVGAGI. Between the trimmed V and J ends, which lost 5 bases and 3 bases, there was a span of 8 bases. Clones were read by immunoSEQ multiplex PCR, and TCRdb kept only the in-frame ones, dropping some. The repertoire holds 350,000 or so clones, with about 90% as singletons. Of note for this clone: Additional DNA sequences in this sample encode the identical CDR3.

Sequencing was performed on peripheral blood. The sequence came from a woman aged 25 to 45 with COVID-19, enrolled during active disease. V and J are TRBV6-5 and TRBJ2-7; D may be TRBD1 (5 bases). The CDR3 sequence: CASSPQGYEQYF. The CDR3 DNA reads TGTGCCAGCAGTCCTCAGGGCTACGAGCAGTACTTC.